This entry describes one TCR beta chain. The sample originates from a study of OX40 agonist ivuxolimab in advanced cancers. Study overall: Prior anti-PD-1, anti-PD-L1 or anti-CTLA-4 therapy was allowed; 40% to 50% had some.

Sequencing was performed with immunoSEQ multiplex PCR; in TCRdb, only in-frame clones are kept and a portion is missing. The data hold fewer than 80,000 clones, with around 89% observed a single time. This CDR3 spans 14 amino acids. With 3 bases clipped from V and 5 bases from J, the junction kept 5 bases outside the gene matches. Germline V gives CDR1 SGHVS, CDR2 FQNEAQ. This chain connects TRBV7-8 to TRBJ1-1, with 8 bases fitting TRBD1. The sequence was obtained from an adult with an advanced solid tumor such as melanoma, head and neck, liver or kidney cancer. Sequencing used CD4+ or CD8+ T cells sorted from blood, obtained in a trial of the OX40 agonist ivuxolimab. CDR3 DNA: TGTGCCAGCAGCTTCGACAGGGGTGGGACTGAAGCTTTCTTT. It encodes CASSFDRGGTEAFF.